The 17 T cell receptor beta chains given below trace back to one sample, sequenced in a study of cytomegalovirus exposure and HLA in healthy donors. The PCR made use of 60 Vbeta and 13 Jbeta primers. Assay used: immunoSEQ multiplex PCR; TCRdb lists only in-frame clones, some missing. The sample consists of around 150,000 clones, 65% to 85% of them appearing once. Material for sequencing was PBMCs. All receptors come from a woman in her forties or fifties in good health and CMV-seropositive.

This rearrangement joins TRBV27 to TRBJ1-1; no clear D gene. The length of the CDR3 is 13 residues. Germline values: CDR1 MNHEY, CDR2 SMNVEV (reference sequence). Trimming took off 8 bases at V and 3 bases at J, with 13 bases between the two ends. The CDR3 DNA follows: TGTGCCAGCGGCTTGCGGGAAGACACTGAAGCTTTCTTT. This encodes CASGLREDTEAFF.

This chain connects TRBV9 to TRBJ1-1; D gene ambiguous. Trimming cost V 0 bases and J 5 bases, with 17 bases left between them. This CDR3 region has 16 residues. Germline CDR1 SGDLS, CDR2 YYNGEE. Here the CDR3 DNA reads TGTGCCAGCAGCGTAGAGGAACGACGGGGAGGGACTGAAGCTTTCTTT. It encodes CASSVEERRGGTEAFF. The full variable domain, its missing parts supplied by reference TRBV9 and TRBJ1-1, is DSGVTQTPKHLITATGQRVTLRCSPRSGDLSVYWYQQSLDQGLQFLIQYYNGEERAKGNILERFSAQQFPDLHSELNLSSLELGDSALYFCASSVEERRGGTEAFFGQGTRLTVV.

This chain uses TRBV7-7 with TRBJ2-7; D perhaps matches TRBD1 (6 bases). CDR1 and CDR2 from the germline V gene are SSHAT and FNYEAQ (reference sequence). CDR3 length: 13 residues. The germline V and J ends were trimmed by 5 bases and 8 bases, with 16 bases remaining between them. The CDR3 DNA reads TGTGCCAGCAGCGCGAACAGGGAGACCCAGCAGTACTTC. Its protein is CASSANRETQQYF.

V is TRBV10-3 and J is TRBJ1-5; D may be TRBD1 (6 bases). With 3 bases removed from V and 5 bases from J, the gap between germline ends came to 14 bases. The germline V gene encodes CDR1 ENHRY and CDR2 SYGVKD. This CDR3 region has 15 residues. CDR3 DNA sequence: TGTGCCATCAGTGACCCCAAGGGGGGGGATCAGCCCCAGCATTTT. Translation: CAISDPKGGDQPQHF.

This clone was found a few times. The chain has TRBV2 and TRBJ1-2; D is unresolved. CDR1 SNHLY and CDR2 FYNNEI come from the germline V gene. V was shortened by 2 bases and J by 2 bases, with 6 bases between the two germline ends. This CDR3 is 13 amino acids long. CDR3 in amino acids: CASSEYRNYGYTF. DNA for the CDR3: TGTGCCAGCAGTGAATACAGAAACTATGGCTACACCTTC. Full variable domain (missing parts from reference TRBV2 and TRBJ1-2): EPEVTQTPSHQVTQMGQEVILRCVPISNHLYFYWYRQILGQKVEFLVSFYNNEISEKSEIFDDQFSVERPDGSNFTLKIRSTKLEDSAMYFCASSEYRNYGYTFGSGTRLTVV.

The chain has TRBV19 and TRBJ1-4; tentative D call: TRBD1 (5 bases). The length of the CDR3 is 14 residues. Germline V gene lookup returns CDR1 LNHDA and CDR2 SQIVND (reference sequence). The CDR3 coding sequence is TGTGCGACTAGTATTAGGGGCGAGGATGAAAAACTGTTTTTT. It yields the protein CATSIRGEDEKLFF.

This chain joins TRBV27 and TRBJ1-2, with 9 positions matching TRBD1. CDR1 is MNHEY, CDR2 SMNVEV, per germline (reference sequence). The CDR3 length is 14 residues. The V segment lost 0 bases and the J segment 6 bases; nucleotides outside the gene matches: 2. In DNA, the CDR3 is TGTGCCAGCAGTTTATCGGGACAGGGAAATGGCTACACCTTC. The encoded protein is CASSLSGQGNGYTF.

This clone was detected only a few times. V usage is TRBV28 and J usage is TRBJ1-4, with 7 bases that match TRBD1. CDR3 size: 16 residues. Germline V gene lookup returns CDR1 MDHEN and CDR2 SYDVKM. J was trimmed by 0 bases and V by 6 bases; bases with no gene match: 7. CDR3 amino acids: CASRTGSLATNEKLFF. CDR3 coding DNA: TGTGCCAGCAGGACAGGGTCCCTTGCAACTAATGAAAAACTGTTTTTT.

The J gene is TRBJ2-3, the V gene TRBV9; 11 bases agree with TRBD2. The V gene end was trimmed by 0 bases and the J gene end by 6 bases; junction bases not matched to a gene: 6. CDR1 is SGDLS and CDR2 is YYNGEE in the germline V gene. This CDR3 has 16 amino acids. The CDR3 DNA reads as TGTGCCAGCAGCGTAGGGACTAGCGGGCCGAGGGATACGCAGTATTTT. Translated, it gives CASSVGTSGPRDTQYF.

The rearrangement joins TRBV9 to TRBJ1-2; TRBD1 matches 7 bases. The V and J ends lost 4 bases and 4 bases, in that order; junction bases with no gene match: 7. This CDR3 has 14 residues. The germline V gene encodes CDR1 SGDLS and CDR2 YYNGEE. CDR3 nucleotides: TGTGCCAGCAGCTCGACAGGGTCCGGCTATGGCTACACCTTC. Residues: CASSSTGSGYGYTF. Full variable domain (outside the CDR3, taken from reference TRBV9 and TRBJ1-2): DSGVTQTPKHLITATGQRVTLRCSPRSGDLSVYWYQQSLDQGLQFLIQYYNGEERAKGNILERFSAQQFPDLHSELNLSSLELGDSALYFCASSSTGSGYGYTFGSGTRLTVV.

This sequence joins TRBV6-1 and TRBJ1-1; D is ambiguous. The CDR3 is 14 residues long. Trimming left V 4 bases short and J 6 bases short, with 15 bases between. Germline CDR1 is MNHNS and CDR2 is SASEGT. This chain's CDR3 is CASSVEGLISEAFF. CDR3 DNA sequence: TGTGCCAGCAGTGTAGAGGGTTTAATCTCTGAAGCTTTCTTT.

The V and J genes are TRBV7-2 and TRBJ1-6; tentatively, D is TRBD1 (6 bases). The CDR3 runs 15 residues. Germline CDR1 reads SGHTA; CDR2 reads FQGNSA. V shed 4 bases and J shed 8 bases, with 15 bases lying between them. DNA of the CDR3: TGTGCCAGCAGCTCCAGGGGCGGGAGGGATTCACCCCTCCACTTT. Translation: CASSSRGGRDSPLHF. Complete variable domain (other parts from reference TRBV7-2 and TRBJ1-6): GAGVSQSPSNKVTEKGKDVELRCDPISGHTALYWYRQSLGQGLEFLIYFQGNSAPDKSGLPSDRFSAERTGGSVSTLTIQRTQQEDSAVYLCASSSRGGRDSPLHFGNGTRLTVT.

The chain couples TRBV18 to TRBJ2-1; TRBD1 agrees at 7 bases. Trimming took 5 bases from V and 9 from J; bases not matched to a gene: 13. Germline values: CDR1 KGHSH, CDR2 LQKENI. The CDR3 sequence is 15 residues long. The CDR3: CASSSTGIVNREQFF. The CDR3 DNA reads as TGTGCCAGCTCATCGACAGGGATCGTGAATCGTGAGCAGTTCTTC.

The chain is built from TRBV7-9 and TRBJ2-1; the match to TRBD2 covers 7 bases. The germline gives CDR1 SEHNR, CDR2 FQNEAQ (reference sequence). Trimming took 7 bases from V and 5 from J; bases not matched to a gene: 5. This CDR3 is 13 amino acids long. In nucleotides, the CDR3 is TGTGCCAGCACCTGGGGACTAAACAATGAGCAGTTCTTC. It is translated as CASTWGLNNEQFF.

CDR3 DNA: TGCGCCAGCAGCTTGGTTGCGGGGGGGCGCACGCAGTATTTT. Protein product: CASSLVAGGRTQYF. This chain uses TRBV5-1 with TRBJ2-3; 9 positions match TRBD2. Germline CDR1 and CDR2: SGHRS and YFSETQ. The CDR3 covers 14 residues. V trimming: 0 bases; J trimming: 9 bases; junction bases outside the gene matches: 5.

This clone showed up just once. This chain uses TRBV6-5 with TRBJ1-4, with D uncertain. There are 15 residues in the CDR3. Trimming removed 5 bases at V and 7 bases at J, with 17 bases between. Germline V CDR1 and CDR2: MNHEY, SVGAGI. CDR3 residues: CASSPGFRGAEKLFF. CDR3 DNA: TGTGCCAGCAGTCCTGGATTTCGGGGAGCTGAAAAACTGTTTTTT.

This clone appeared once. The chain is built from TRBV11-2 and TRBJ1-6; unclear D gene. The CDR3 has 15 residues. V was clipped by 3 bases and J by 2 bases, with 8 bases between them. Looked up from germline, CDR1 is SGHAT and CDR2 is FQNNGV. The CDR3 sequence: CASSFDFTYNSPLHF. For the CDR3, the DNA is TGTGCCAGCAGCTTTGACTTTACCTATAATTCACCCCTCCACTTT.